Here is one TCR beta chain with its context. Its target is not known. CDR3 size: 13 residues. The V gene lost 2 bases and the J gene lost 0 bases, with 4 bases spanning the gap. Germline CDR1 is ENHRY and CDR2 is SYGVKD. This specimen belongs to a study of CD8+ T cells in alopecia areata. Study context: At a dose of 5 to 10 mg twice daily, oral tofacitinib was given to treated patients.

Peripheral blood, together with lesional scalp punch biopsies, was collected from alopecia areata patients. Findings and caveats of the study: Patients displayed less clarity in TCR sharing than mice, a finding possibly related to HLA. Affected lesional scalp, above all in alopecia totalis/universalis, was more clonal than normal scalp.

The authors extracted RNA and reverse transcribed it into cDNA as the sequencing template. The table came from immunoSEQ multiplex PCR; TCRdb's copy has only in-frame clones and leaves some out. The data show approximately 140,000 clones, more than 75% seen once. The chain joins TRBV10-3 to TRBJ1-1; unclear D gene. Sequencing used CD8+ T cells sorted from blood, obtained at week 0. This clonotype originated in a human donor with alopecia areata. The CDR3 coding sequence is TGTGCCATCAGTGAGACCTTGAACACTGAAGCTTTCTTT. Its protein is CAISETLNTEAFF.